This T cell receptor (beta chain) came from a study of T cell responses to AZD1222 COVID-19 vaccine. CDR1 and CDR2 from the germline V gene are GTSNPN and SVGIG (reference sequence). The CDR3 runs 15 residues. V was cut by 0 bases and J by 6 bases, with 15 bases left in between. Repertoires were generated with immunoSEQ multiplex PCR, while TCRdb's copy carries only in-frame clones and drops some. The repertoire holds about 120,000 clones, with roughly nine tenths as singletons. This TCR was sampled from an adult in good health. The sequencing used peripheral blood, collected on day 0 of AZD1222 vaccination. This chain joins TRBV30 and TRBJ1-5; a weak D match, TRBD1 (6 bases). CDR3 loop: CAWSVRGDTSQPQHF. The CDR3 DNA sequence: TGTGCCTGGAGTGTACGAGGGGACACCAGTCAGCCCCAGCATTTT.